The TCR beta chain described here comes from a study of type 1 regulatory T cells. Comments on this clonotype: Its antigen is currently unknown.

The CDR3 contains 14 residues. TCRdb fed the reads into MiXCR, producing one record per CDR3 protein. The sample has about 60,000 distinct CDR3 sequences, about 50% seen once. The rearrangement links TRBV21-1 to TRBJ2-7; the table's D call, TRBD1, was not checked against the DNA. TRBV21-1 is deemed a pseudogene. The source is a human donor in good health. The sample was cultured non-Tr1 T cells, either the whole culture or a sorted T cell fraction (not recorded which). CDR3 nucleotide sequence: TGTGCCAGCAGCAACCCAGACAGAACCTACGAGCAGTACTTC. This gives the protein CASSNPDRTYEQYF.